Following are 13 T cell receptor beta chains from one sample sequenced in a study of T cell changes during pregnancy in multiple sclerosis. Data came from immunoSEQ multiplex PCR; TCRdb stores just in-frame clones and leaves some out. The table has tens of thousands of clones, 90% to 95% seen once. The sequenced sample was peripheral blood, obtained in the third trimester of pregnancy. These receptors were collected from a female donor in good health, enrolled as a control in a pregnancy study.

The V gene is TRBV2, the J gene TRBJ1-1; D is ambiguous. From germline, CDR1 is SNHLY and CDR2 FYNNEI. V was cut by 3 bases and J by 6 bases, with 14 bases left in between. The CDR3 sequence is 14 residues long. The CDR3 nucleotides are TGTGCCAGCAGTGACGAGGGTTCCAACGCTGAAGCTTTCTTT. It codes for CASSDEGSNAEAFF.

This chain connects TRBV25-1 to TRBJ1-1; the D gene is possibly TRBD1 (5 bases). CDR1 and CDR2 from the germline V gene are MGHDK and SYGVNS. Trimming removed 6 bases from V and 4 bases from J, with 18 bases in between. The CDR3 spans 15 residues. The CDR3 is CASRRPRGGSTEAFF. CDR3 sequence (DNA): TGTGCCAGCAGGCGACCAAGGGGAGGATCCACTGAAGCTTTCTTT.

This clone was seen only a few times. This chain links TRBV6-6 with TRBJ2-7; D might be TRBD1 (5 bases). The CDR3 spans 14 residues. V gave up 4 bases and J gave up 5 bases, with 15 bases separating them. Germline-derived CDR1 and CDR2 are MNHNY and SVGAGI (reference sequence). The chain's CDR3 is CASSFGQNSNEQYF. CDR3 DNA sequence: TGTGCCAGCAGTTTCGGACAAAACTCTAACGAGCAGTACTTC.

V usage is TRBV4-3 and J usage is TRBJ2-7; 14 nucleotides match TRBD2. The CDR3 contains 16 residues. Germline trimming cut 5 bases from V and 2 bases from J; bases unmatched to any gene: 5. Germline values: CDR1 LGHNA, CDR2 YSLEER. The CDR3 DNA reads TGCGCCAGCAGCGAGGGACTAGCGGGAGAAGCCTACGAGCAGTACTTC. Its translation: CASSEGLAGEAYEQYF.

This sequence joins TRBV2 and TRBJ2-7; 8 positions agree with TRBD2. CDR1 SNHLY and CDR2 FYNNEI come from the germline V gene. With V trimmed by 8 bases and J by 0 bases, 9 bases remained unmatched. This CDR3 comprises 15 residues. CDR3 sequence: CASQSGTRSSYEQYF. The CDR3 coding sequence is TGTGCCAGCCAGAGCGGGACTAGGAGCTCCTACGAGCAGTACTTC.

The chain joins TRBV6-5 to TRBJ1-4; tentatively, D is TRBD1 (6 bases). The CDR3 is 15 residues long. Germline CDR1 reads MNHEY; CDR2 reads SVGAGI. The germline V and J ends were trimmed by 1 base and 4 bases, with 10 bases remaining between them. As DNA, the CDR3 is TGTGCCAGCAGTTACTTCCAGGGGCTTAATGAAAAACTGTTTTTT. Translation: CASSYFQGLNEKLFF.

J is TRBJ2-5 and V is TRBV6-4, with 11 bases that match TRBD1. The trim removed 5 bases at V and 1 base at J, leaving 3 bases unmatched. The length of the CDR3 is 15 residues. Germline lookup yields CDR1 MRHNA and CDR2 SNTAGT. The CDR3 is CASSPGTGGQETQYF. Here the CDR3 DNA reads TGTGCCAGCAGTCCCGGGACAGGGGGCCAAGAGACCCAGTACTTC.

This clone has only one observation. The CDR3 region is CASSYNRAGDQPQHF. The CDR3 coding sequence is TGTGCCAGCAGTTACAACAGGGCCGGCGATCAGCCCCAGCATTTT. The gene calls are TRBV6-5 and TRBJ1-5, with D tentatively TRBD1 (6 bases). The germline V gene encodes CDR1 MNHEY and CDR2 SVGAGI. This CDR3 has 15 residues. Trimming pared 2 bases from V and 5 bases from J, leaving 13 bases between.

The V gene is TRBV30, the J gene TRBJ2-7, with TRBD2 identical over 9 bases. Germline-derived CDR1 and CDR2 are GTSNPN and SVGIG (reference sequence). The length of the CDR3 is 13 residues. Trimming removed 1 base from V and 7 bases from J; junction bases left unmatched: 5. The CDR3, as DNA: TGTGCCTGGAGTGGGGGACTAGCTCGGGAGCAGTACTTC. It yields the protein CAWSGGLAREQYF.

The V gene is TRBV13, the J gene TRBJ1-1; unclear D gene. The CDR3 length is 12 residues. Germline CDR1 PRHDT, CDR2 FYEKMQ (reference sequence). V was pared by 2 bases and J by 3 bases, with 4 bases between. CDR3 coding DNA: TGTGCCAGCAGCTTATCCGACACTGAAGCTTTCTTT. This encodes CASSLSDTEAFF.

This chain's CDR3 is CASSVEMGGYEQYF. CDR3 in DNA: TGTGCCAGCAGCGTAGAGATGGGGGGGTACGAGCAGTACTTC. The chain uses TRBV9 and TRBJ2-7; 7 bases map to TRBD2. Germline loops: CDR1 SGDLS, CDR2 YYNGEE. Trimming at V came to 0 bases and at J to 4 bases, leaving 4 bases not matched to a gene. This CDR3 is built from 14 residues.

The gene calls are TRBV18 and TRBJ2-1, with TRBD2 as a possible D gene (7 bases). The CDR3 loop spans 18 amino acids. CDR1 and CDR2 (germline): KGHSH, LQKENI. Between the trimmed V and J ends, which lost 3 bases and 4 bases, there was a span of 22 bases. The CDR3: CASSPLGGGLRTYNEQFF. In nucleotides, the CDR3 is TGTGCCAGCTCACCTCTAGGGGGGGGCCTAAGGACTTACAATGAGCAGTTCTTC.

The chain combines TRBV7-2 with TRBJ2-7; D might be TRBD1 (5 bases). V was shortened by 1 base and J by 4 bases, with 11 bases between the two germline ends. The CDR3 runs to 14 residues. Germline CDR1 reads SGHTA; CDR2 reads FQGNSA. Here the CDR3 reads CASSLDQGPYEQYF. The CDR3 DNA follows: TGTGCCAGCAGCTTAGACCAGGGTCCGTACGAGCAGTACTTC.